This TCR beta chain was sequenced in a study of CD8+CD57+ T cells in acquired aplastic anemia. Across the whole study: The mean DNA yield obtained from sorted CD4+ and CD8+ cells came to approximately 3.2 ug. Where healthy donors were concerned, CD4+ cells averaged approximately 10 million reads. Regarding the study as a whole: Patients and controls shared over 25 CD8+ CDR3 sequences, which appeared highly expressed in patients and within their immunodominant clones.

The template for TCR beta VDJ and CDR3 sequence profiling was genomic DNA. TCRdb reprocessed the reads with MiXCR, giving one entry per CDR3 protein. The sample holds about 190,000 distinct CDR3 sequences, less than 70% seen once. This CDR3 contains 15 residues. Germline V gene sequence: CDR1 SGHTA, CDR2 FQGTGA. The V gene lost 5 bases and the J gene lost 4 bases, with 15 bases spanning the gap. In regard to this clonotype: Its specificity is unknown.

The material sequenced was sorted CD4+, CD8+, or CD8+CD57+ T cells (not recorded which) from PBMCs. The clonotype comes from a human donor in good health, serving as a control. V is TRBV7-3 and J is TRBJ1-3; no definite D call. CDR3 sequence: CASSIKGQAGNTIYF. The CDR3 DNA reads as TGTGCCAGCAGCATAAAAGGTCAGGCGGGAAACACCATATATTTT. The entire variable domain, with the rest obtained from reference TRBV7-3 and TRBJ1-3, is as follows: GAGVSQTPSNKVTEKGKYVELRCDPISGHTALYWYRQSLGQGPEFLIYFQGTGAADDSGLPNDRFFAVRPEGSVSTLKIQRTERGDSAVYLCASSIKGQAGNTIYFGEGSWLTVV.